The table lists the clone carrying this T cell receptor (beta chain) with a count of one. Its antigen is as yet unknown. CD8 cells classed as naive were CD45RO-negative and positively selected for CCR7, excluding terminally differentiated effector memory CD45RA+ cells. Adult donors, all healthy and HIV-negative, had no recent acute infections or vaccinations. The CDR3 has 13 residues. Deletions cut 0 bases from V and 3 bases from J, with 6 bases between. CDR1 and CDR2 (germline): SGDLS, YYNGEE. Assay execution took place at the deep level. Produced via immunoSEQ multiplex PCR; TCRdb's table is partial and in-frame only. Counted here are about 1,800,000 clones, roughly 94% occurring once; the ten biggest clones make up around 1%. The sample originates from a study of shared clonotypes between healthy human individuals. Study context: CD4 naive and memory got three plates each, CD8 naive two, CD8 memory one.

General study findings and limits: The diversity represented, both genetic and in exposure history, was limited by few donors.

The sample consisted of naive CD8+ T cells sorted from blood. The origin of this receptor is a man aged 18-30 years in good health. V and J are TRBV9 and TRBJ1-2; D not certain. The DNA of the CDR3 is TGTGCCAGCAGCGTAGAACCCGACTATGGCTACACCTTC. Protein: CASSVEPDYGYTF. Full variable domain (remainder filled in from reference TRBV9 and TRBJ1-2): DSGVTQTPKHLITATGQRVTLRCSPRSGDLSVYWYQQSLDQGLQFLIQYYNGEERAKGNILERFSAQQFPDLHSELNLSSLELGDSALYFCASSVEPDYGYTFGSGTRLTVV.